The present T cell receptor beta chain was sequenced within a study of response to subunit inactivated influenza vaccine (dated by TCRdb to 2016 to 2018). A note on the overall study: The study used deep quantitative T cell receptor repertoire profiling to track responses to a trivalent subunit inactivated influenza vaccine. Study-wide findings and limitations: The authors suggested that each seasonal influenza vaccination may recruit only a limited number of new T cells.

Receptor libraries were prepared by RT-PCR. Data came from an Illumina HiSeq 2500. The raw public reads went through TCRdb reprocessing: fastp at Q25, MiXCR clone calling, in-frame beta chains kept. Each entry is one CDR3 protein sequence, shown with its most common DNA and genes. This sample is represented by about 310,000 distinct CDR3 sequences; 22% of them were singletons. The ten largest clones capture 10% to 13% of the sample. From V the trimming removes 5 bases and from J it removes 2 bases, while the gene matches leave 8 bases of the junction unaccounted for. As encoded in the germline V gene, CDR1 is SGHTA while CDR2 is FQGNSA. The CDR3, from cysteine to phenylalanine, totals 15 residues. CDR3 DNA only is kept here, 45 bases in frame from base 1. A word on this clonotype: Its antigen remains unidentified. Base qualities are not recorded, but no much larger clone differs from it by a single base.

The sequence derives from a man aged 50 to 75 who received an inactivated influenza vaccine. Donor details come from another sample of the same person, matched by shared clones. This sequence uses TRBV7-2 and TRBJ1-2, with 7 middle bases fitting TRBD1. The sample consisted of PBMCs from blood, taken around 22 months after vaccination. The CDR3 sequence is CASSPVRTGNYGYTF. The base sequence is TGTGCCAGCAGCCCAGTTCGGACAGGAAACTATGGCTACACCTTC.